Following are 19 T cell receptor beta chains from one sample sequenced in a study of beta chain features in type 1 diabetes. As every portion of the isolated RNA was reverse transcribed, the sequencing read expressed TCRB transcripts. Profiling relied on immunoSEQ multiplex PCR, and the TCRdb table lists in-frame clones only, not all of them. The sample shows tens of thousands of clones, roughly three quarters of them seen only once. The specimen sequenced was Tregs from blood. The source is a woman aged 40 to 55 in good health.

The chain is built from TRBV7-8 and TRBJ1-3; possible D gene TRBD1, 6 bases. Per germline, CDR1 SGHVS and CDR2 FQNEAQ. The V and J ends lost 1 base and 0 bases respectively, with 10 bases between them. This CDR3 comprises 16 residues. The DNA for the CDR3 is TGTGCCAGCAGCTTAGTTCGGACAGCCTCTGGAAACACCATATATTTT. Its protein product is CASSLVRTASGNTIYF. Based on the CDR3 plus reference TRBV7-8 and TRBJ1-3, the full variable domain is GAGVSQSPRYKVAKRGQDVALRCDPISGHVSLFWYQQALGQGPEFLTYFQNEAQLDKSGLPSDRFFAERPEGSVSTLKIQRTQQEDSAVYLCASSLVRTASGNTIYFGEGSWLTVV.

V and J are TRBV19 and TRBJ2-2; maybe TRBD2 (5 bases). This CDR3 contains 13 residues. The V and J ends lost 2 bases and 5 bases respectively, with 6 bases between them. Germline loops: CDR1 LNHDA, CDR2 SQIVND (reference sequence). CDR3: CASSISGTGELFF. The CDR3 DNA reads as TGTGCCAGTAGTATATCGGGGACCGGGGAGCTGTTTTTT.

This sequence joins TRBV6-1 and TRBJ2-3; TRBD1 agrees at 8 bases. V was pared by 2 bases and J by 3 bases, with 7 bases of the junction left unmatched. The germline V gene has CDR1 MNHNS and CDR2 SASEGT. This CDR3 contains 16 residues. The CDR3 DNA reads TGTGCCAGCAGTGAACAAGACAGGGGTATTACAGATACGCAGTATTTT. Protein sequence: CASSEQDRGITDTQYF.

V gene TRBV29-1 combines with J gene TRBJ1-1, with D possibly TRBD1 on 5 matching bases. V was trimmed by 6 bases and J by 4 bases, leaving 15 bases between them. The CDR3 runs to 13 residues. Germline-derived CDR1 and CDR2 are SQVTM and ANQGSEA. CDR3 nucleotides: TGCAGCGTAGGAGGGGCGGCTACCACTGAAGCTTTCTTT. The encoded protein is CSVGGAATTEAFF. Variable domain in full (rest from reference TRBV29-1 and TRBJ1-1): SAVISQKPSRDICQRGTSLTIQCQVDSQVTMMFWYRQQPGQSLTLIATANQGSEATYESGFVIDKFPISRPNLTFSTLTVSNMSPEDSSIYLCSVGGAATTEAFFGQGTRLTVV.

This clone turned up a few times. J is TRBJ2-7 and V is TRBV10-3; no definite D call. The CDR3 contains 15 residues. CDR1 is ENHRY and CDR2 is SYGVKD in the germline V gene. Trimming pared 5 bases from V and 1 base from J, leaving 15 bases between. The CDR3 coding sequence is TGTGCCATCAGTCCGACTCCTCGAGGTTCCTACGAGCAGTACTTC. This encodes CAISPTPRGSYEQYF.

In this sample, this clone turned up once. The rearrangement uses TRBV9 and TRBJ2-5; tentatively, D is TRBD2 (5 bases). This CDR3 has 14 amino acids. V shed 0 bases and J shed 3 bases, with 9 bases lying between them. Germline V gives CDR1 SGDLS, CDR2 YYNGEE. DNA for the CDR3: TGTGCCAGCAGCGTAGGGCGGGCGAAAGAGACCCAGTACTTC. Translation gives CASSVGRAKETQYF.

The chain employs TRBV6-5 and TRBJ2-7; no clear D gene. Germline V gene data show CDR1 as MNHEY and CDR2 as SVGAGI. The CDR3 is made up of 14 amino acids. Trimming cost V 2 bases and J 6 bases, with 14 bases left between them. Here the CDR3 reads CASSYLDPRGEQYF. For the CDR3, the DNA is TGTGCCAGCAGTTACCTAGATCCCCGAGGCGAGCAGTACTTC.

This chain connects TRBV6-5 to TRBJ1-6, with 8 bases matching TRBD1. The CDR3 totals 15 residues. With 6 bases clipped from V and 6 bases from J, the junction kept 7 bases outside the gene matches. The germline V gene encodes CDR1 MNHEY and CDR2 SVGAGI. CDR3 region: CASRPPGQVNSPLHF. The CDR3 bases are TGTGCCAGCAGGCCCCCGGGACAGGTTAATTCACCCCTCCACTTT.

The V gene is TRBV19, the J gene TRBJ1-4; no clear D gene. Deletions cut 6 bases from V and 7 bases from J, with 12 bases between. CDR3 size: 13 residues. Germline CDR1 LNHDA, CDR2 SQIVND (reference sequence). The CDR3 nucleotides read TGTGCCAGTAGGGGCTGGCTTGGTGAAAAACTGTTTTTT. This translates into CASRGWLGEKLFF.

This chain links TRBV11-2 with TRBJ2-3; D might be TRBD1 (6 bases). V lost 1 base and J 3 bases, leaving 14 bases between the germline ends. The CDR3 runs to 16 residues. Germline V gene lookup returns CDR1 SGHAT and CDR2 FQNNGV. The DNA for the CDR3 is TGTGCCAGCAGCTTAGTTAGGGGGTCGGAAACAGATACGCAGTATTTT. Residues: CASSLVRGSETDTQYF.

This clone was observed a handful of times. V gene TRBV29-1 combines with J gene TRBJ2-7; 11 bases are shared with TRBD1. The CDR3 contains 14 residues. CDR1 and CDR2 from the germline V gene are SQVTM and ANQGSEA. J lost 4 bases, V lost 6 bases, and 8 bases had no gene match. The CDR3 DNA follows: TGCAGCGTAGCATCCGGGACAGGGGGTTACGAGCAGTACTTC. It is translated as CSVASGTGGYEQYF.

This chain uses TRBV27 with TRBJ2-2, with 12 bases that match TRBD1. The V segment lost 6 bases and the J segment 7 bases; nucleotides outside the gene matches: 9. Germline V gene sequence: CDR1 MNHEY, CDR2 SMNVEV (reference sequence). The CDR3 is 16 residues long. For the CDR3, the DNA is TGTGCCAGCAGGGGACCCGGGACAGGGGGCTTCGGGGAGCTGTTTTTT. Protein product: CASRGPGTGGFGELFF.

This rearrangement joins TRBV11-3 to TRBJ2-3, with TRBD2 identical over 8 bases. The ends lost 2 bases at V and 5 bases at J; junction bases unmatched: 9. Germline CDR1 and CDR2: SGHNT and YENEEA. The CDR3 is made up of 16 amino acids. CDR3 nucleotide sequence: TGTGCCAGCAGCTTACGTCCCAGCGGGGGAGGAGATACGCAGTATTTT. Encoded protein: CASSLRPSGGGDTQYF.

The V and J genes are TRBV11-2 and TRBJ2-2, with D unresolved. V lost 3 bases and J 1 base, leaving 3 bases between the germline ends. CDR1 SGHAT and CDR2 FQNNGV come from the germline V gene. The CDR3 runs to 13 residues. For the CDR3, the DNA is TGTGCCAGCAGCTTCCAGAACACCGGGGAGCTGTTTTTT. Its translation is CASSFQNTGELFF.

This clone turned up a few times. The chain joins TRBV6-5 to TRBJ2-7; D possibly corresponds to TRBD2 (5 bases). CDR1 is MNHEY, CDR2 SVGAGI, per germline. The CDR3 is made up of 15 amino acids. Trimming removed 2 bases at V and 3 bases at J, with 14 bases between. Here the CDR3 DNA reads TGTGCCAGCAGTTACCCGCGCGGACTTTACTACGAGCAGTACTTC. Amino acids: CASSYPRGLYYEQYF.

This clone was counted only a few times. V usage is TRBV19 and J usage is TRBJ1-5; unclear D gene. The CDR3 runs to 15 residues. Trimming shortened V by 2 bases and J by 7 bases, and 15 bases separated the two germline ends. The germline gives CDR1 LNHDA, CDR2 SQIVND (reference sequence). CDR3 sequence: CASSITRALRQPQHF. The DNA of the CDR3 is TGTGCCAGTAGTATAACTAGGGCATTAAGGCAGCCCCAGCATTTT.

V is TRBV7-2 and J is TRBJ2-3; a weak D match, TRBD1 (6 bases). There are 14 residues in the CDR3. Trimming removed 6 bases at V and 5 bases at J, with 15 bases between. The V gene's germline CDR1 is SGHTA and CDR2 FQGNSA. DNA for the CDR3: TGTGCCAGCAGATATGGACAGCCGCGAGATACGCAGTATTTT. Translated: CASRYGQPRDTQYF.

This chain uses TRBV4-1 with TRBJ2-1; 8 bases agree with TRBD2. The CDR3 consists of 17 residues. V lost 0 bases and J lost 4; bases outside the gene matches: 8. From germline, CDR1 is MGHRA and CDR2 YSYEKL. The CDR3: CASSQEPGTSAYNEQFF. In DNA form, the CDR3 reads TGCGCCAGCAGCCAAGAGCCCGGGACTAGTGCTTACAATGAGCAGTTCTTC.

The chain has TRBV14 and TRBJ1-2; no firm D call. Germline V gene data show CDR1 as SGHDN and CDR2 as FVKESK. V was shortened by 4 bases and J by 8 bases, with 17 bases between the two germline ends. This CDR3 has 14 residues. DNA for the CDR3: TGTGCCAGCAGCCCCCGGACTCAGTTCATAGGCTACACCTTC. Its translation: CASSPRTQFIGYTF.